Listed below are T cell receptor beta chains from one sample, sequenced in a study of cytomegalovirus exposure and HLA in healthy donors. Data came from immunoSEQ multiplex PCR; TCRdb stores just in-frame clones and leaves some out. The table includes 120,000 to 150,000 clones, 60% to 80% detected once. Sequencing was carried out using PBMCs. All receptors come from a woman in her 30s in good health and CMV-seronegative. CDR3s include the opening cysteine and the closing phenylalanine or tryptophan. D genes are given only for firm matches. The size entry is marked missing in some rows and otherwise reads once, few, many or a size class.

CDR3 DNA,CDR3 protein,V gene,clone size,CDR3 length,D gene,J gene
TGTGCCAGCAGCGACGGACAGTCCTATGGCTACACCTTC,CASSDGQSYGYTF,TRBV4-2,.,13,.,TRBJ1-2
TGTGCCAGCAGCTTGCGGGGGGGGTACAATGAGCAGTTCTTC,CASSLRGGYNEQFF,TRBV7-3,.,14,TRBD2,TRBJ2-1
TGCGCCAGCAGCCAAGCCGGGGTCGGGAGGCCACGTGGCTACACCTTC,CASSQAGVGRPRGYTF,TRBV4-3,.,16,.,TRBJ1-2
TGTGCCAGTAGTGTCACAAAAACAGGGGAAGCTTTCTTT,CASSVTKTGEAFF,TRBV19,.,13,.,TRBJ1-1
TGTGCCAGCAGCCACGGTTCGGGAGGGGGCCTTTTCAGACACAATGAGCAGTTCTTC,CASSHGSGGGLFRHNEQFF,TRBV7-9,.,19,.,TRBJ2-1
TGCAGCGTTGAATTTCGACAGTTTACGCAGTATTTT,CSVEFRQFTQYF,TRBV29-1,.,12,.,TRBJ2-3
TGCGCCAGCAGCTTTCAAGGATCGAGGAACCTGAACACTGAAGCTTTCTTT,CASSFQGSRNLNTEAFF,TRBV5-1,.,17,.,TRBJ1-1
TGTGCCAGCAGCGTAGGCAGGATGACTGGAAACACCATATATTTT,CASSVGRMTGNTIYF,TRBV9,.,15,.,TRBJ1-3
TGTGCCAGCAGCTCGAAGAGGAGGTCCTACAATGAGCAGTTCTTC,CASSSKRRSYNEQFF,TRBV5-4,.,15,.,TRBJ2-1
TGTGCCAGCAGTGATAAAACAGGGGGCTTTGAAAAACTGTTTTTT,CASSDKTGGFEKLFF,TRBV6-1,.,15,TRBD1,TRBJ1-4
TGTGCCAGCAGCACCAACCCAGGGCAGGGCACCGGGGAGCTGTTTTTT,CASSTNPGQGTGELFF,TRBV7-2,.,16,.,TRBJ2-2
TGTGCCAGCAGCGTGGGACAATCGGGCTATGGCTACACCTTC,CASSVGQSGYGYTF,TRBV9,.,14,.,TRBJ1-2
TGTGCCAGCAAAAGACAGGGGGCATATAATTCACCCCTCCACTTT,CASKRQGAYNSPLHF,TRBV27,.,15,TRBD1,TRBJ1-6
TGTGCCTGCCGGGACAGGGAATCCTACGAGCAGTACTTC,CACRDRESYEQYF,TRBV30,.,13,TRBD1,TRBJ2-7
TGTGCCAGCAGTTTATACCCCACGCAGAACAATCAGCCCCAGCATTTT,CASSLYPTQNNQPQHF,TRBV27,.,16,.,TRBJ1-5
TGTGCCAGCTCACCCGGGGACGAGCAGTACTTC,CASSPGDEQYF,TRBV18,.,11,.,TRBJ2-7
TGTGCCTGGAGTGTAGGGGGGGCAGCAACTAATGAAAAACTGTTTTTT,CAWSVGGAATNEKLFF,TRBV30,.,16,.,TRBJ1-4
TGTGCCAGCAGCTTAGATTGGCCGGCGGGGGGACCAGATACGCAGTATTTT,CASSLDWPAGGPDTQYF,TRBV11-2,.,17,TRBD2,TRBJ2-3
TGTGCCAGCAGCGACACCGGGGAGCTGTTTTTT,CASSDTGELFF,TRBV2,.,11,.,TRBJ2-2
TGTGCCAGCAGTGAGTGGGGACTGTATAATTCACCCCTCCACTTT,CASSEWGLYNSPLHF,TRBV6-1,few,15,.,TRBJ1-6
TGTGCCAGCAGGTCCAGGGGGCGTAACACTGAAGCTTTCTTT,CASRSRGRNTEAFF,TRBV6-5,.,14,TRBD1,TRBJ1-1
TGTGCCAGCAGCCCCCGAGGGGGCGGGGGGCCTGGAGAGCAGTTCTTC,CASSPRGGGGPGEQFF,TRBV7-6,.,16,.,TRBJ2-1
TGTGCCAGCAGCTTTGGTGGGGTAGCGCCGAACACTGAAGCTTTCTTT,CASSFGGVAPNTEAFF,TRBV5-4,.,16,.,TRBJ1-1
TGTGCCAGCAGCCCTGACAGGGAGCATGGCTACACCTTC,CASSPDREHGYTF,TRBV7-3,.,13,TRBD1,TRBJ1-2
TGTGCCAGCCTCCGTTCAGATACGCAGTATTTT,CASLRSDTQYF,TRBV11-2,.,11,.,TRBJ2-3
TGTGCCAGTAGTATTCAGGAACACGATACGCAGTATTTT,CASSIQEHDTQYF,TRBV19,once,13,.,TRBJ2-3
TGTGCCAGCAGCTCGACCGGGACAGCCCAAGAGACCCAGTACTTC,CASSSTGTAQETQYF,TRBV7-3,few,15,TRBD1,TRBJ2-5
TGTGCCAGCATCGCAGGGATAAATTCACCCCTCCACTTT,CASIAGINSPLHF,TRBV2,few,13,.,TRBJ1-6
TGTGCCAGCAGTCTCACCGGCAGGGATAATTCACCCCTCCACTTT,CASSLTGRDNSPLHF,TRBV6-5,.,15,.,TRBJ1-6
TGTGCCAGCAGCCCCCGACAGGGGATATTTCAGCCCCAGCATTTT,CASSPRQGIFQPQHF,TRBV6-6,.,15,TRBD1,TRBJ1-5
TGTGCCAGCAGTTACGCGGGGGCAGGAGGCGAGCAGTTCTTC,CASSYAGAGGEQFF,TRBV6-5,.,14,.,TRBJ2-1
TGTGCCAGCAGCGTAGAGGGGCGGCAAGGCTACACCTTC,CASSVEGRQGYTF,TRBV9,.,13,.,TRBJ1-2
TGTGCCACCAGCAGAGGCGGACTAGCGGGGTCCTCCTACAATGAGCAGTTCTTC,CATSRGGLAGSSYNEQFF,TRBV15,.,18,TRBD2,TRBJ2-1
TGTGCCAGCAGCTCCAAAGGGGTCCCGAACACTGAAGCTTTCTTT,CASSSKGVPNTEAFF,TRBV7-2,.,15,.,TRBJ1-1
TGTGCCAGCTCACCACGGACAGAGCCGAACACTGAAGCTTTCTTT,CASSPRTEPNTEAFF,TRBV18,.,15,.,TRBJ1-1
TGCGCCAGCAGCTTGGGTCGGTACGAGCAGTACTTC,CASSLGRYEQYF,TRBV5-1,.,12,.,TRBJ2-7
TGTGCCAGCAGCGAGACCCGGGACAGTAATCAGCCCCAGCATTTT,CASSETRDSNQPQHF,TRBV7-2,.,15,TRBD1,TRBJ1-5
TGTGCCAGCAAATTCTGGACTAGAGATCAAGAGACCCAGTACTTC,CASKFWTRDQETQYF,TRBV6-1,few,15,TRBD2,TRBJ2-5
TGTGCCAGCAGCTTAGGAGAATCCTCCTATGGCTACACCTTC,CASSLGESSYGYTF,TRBV7-9,.,14,.,TRBJ1-2
TGCGCCAGCAGCTTGGCCGGGGGAAAAGCTTTCTTT,CASSLAGGKAFF,TRBV5-1,few,12,.,TRBJ1-1
TGTGCCAGCAGCCGAGGCCTTAATCAGCCCCAGCATTTT,CASSRGLNQPQHF,TRBV5-4,many,13,.,TRBJ1-5
TGCGCCAGCAGCTTGTCAGGGGTCTATGGCTACACCTTC,CASSLSGVYGYTF,TRBV5-1,.,13,.,TRBJ1-2
TGTGCCAGCAGCCGCCGGCGGGGGATTGATACGCAGTATTTT,CASSRRRGIDTQYF,TRBV6-5,.,14,TRBD2,TRBJ2-3
TGCGCCAGCAGCCTGACACAAGCCAAAAACATTCAGTACTTC,CASSLTQAKNIQYF,TRBV5-1,once,14,.,TRBJ2-4
TGTGCCATCAGTGAGGGTGTGGGCGGAGGCACTGAAGCTTTCTTT,CAISEGVGGGTEAFF,TRBV10-3,.,15,.,TRBJ1-1
TGTTCCAGCAGCTTAGCGCTGAAACGGTACCAAGAGACCCAGTACTTC,CSSSLALKRYQETQYF,TRBV7-9,.,16,.,TRBJ2-5
TGTGCCAGCAGTCACGACAGGGCGTACGAGCAGTACTTC,CASSHDRAYEQYF,TRBV5-4,.,13,TRBD1,TRBJ2-7
TGTGCCAGCAGGGATTCAGGGGTTAACTATGGCTACACCTTC,CASRDSGVNYGYTF,TRBV6-1,.,14,.,TRBJ1-2
TGTGCCAGCAGCGCCGGCTATGGCTACACCTTC,CASSAGYGYTF,TRBV9,.,11,.,TRBJ1-2
TGTGCCAGTAGTCTCCGCGGGGGGAATCAGCCCCAGCATTTT,CASSLRGGNQPQHF,TRBV19,once,14,.,TRBJ1-5
TGTGCCAGCAGCGTAGCGATCGGGAGGACAGGGAGGGACACTGAAGCTTTCTTT,CASSVAIGRTGRDTEAFF,TRBV9,.,18,TRBD1,TRBJ1-1
TGCGCCAGCAGCCAAGAAGAAGGCGGATACTACGAGCAGTACTTC,CASSQEEGGYYEQYF,TRBV4-1,few,15,.,TRBJ2-7
TGTGCCAGCAGAACTGCGGGACAGCGAGACTATGGCTACACCTTC,CASRTAGQRDYGYTF,TRBV6-1,.,15,TRBD1,TRBJ1-2
TGTGCCAGCAGTTACGAGCAGGATCATAACTATGGCTACACCTTC,CASSYEQDHNYGYTF,TRBV6-5,few,15,.,TRBJ1-2
TGTGCCTGGAGTGTAGTTGGTGGAGAAAGCAATCAGCCCCAGCATTTT,CAWSVVGGESNQPQHF,TRBV30,.,16,.,TRBJ1-5